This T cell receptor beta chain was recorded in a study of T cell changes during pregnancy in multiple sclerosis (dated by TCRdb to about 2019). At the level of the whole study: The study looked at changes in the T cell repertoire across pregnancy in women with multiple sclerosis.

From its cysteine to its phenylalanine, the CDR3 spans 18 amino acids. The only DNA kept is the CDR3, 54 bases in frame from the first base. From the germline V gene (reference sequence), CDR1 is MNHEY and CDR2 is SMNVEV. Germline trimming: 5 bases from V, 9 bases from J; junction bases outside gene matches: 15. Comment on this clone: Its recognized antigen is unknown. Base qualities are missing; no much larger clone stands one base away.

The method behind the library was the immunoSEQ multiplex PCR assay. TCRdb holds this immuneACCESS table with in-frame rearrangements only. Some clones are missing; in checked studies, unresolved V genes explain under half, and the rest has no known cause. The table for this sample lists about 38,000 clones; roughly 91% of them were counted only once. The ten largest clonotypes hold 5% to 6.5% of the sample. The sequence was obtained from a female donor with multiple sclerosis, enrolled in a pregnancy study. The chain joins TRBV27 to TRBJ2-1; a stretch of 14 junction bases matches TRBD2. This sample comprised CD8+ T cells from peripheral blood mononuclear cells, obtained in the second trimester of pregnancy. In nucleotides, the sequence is TGTGCCAGCAGTCCCGGACTAGCGGGAGGTAGTCCCATGCGTGAGCAGTTCTTC. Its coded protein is CASSPGLAGGSPMREQFF.